Included here is one TCR beta chain sequence, with context. Its antigen remains unidentified. The data stem from a study of shared clonotypes between healthy human individuals. Study-wide points: Richness estimates generally favored naive over memory subsets.

The ends were cut back, 6 bases at V and 10 bases at J, with 18 bases in the middle. CDR3 length: 14 residues. Germline V lookup: CDR1 MNHEY, CDR2 SVGAGI. Each sorted subset replicate got 200 ng genomic DNA, tens of thousands of genomes. Profiling relied on immunoSEQ multiplex PCR, and the TCRdb table lists in-frame clones only, not all of them. The repertoire has 1,100,000 or so clones, around 78% of them found once; the top ten carry approximately 0.52%. Naive CD4+ cells were CD45RA-selected; the remaining cells were memory. The receptor comes from a man younger than 35 in good health. Some clones in this sample may be carry-over from other donors' samples. This chain links TRBV6-5 with TRBJ1-4; no clear D gene. Sequenced sample: memory CD4+ T cells from PBMCs. The subset here: CD45RA-negative fraction. The CDR3 loop is CASRDWASEGKLFF. The CDR3 DNA reads as TGTGCCAGCAGAGACTGGGCCTCCGAGGGAAAACTGTTTTTT.